The source of this TCR beta chain is a study of technical replicates of blood from a handful of donors (TCRdb year 2017). Points on this clone: What this receptor recognizes is not known. Qualities for individual bases were not recorded, and no much larger clone is one base off.

For CDR1 and CDR2, the germline V gene (reference sequence) lists SGHAT and FQDESV. Cut back by 3 bases and 8 bases, the V and J ends lie 11 bases apart. From the cysteine through the phenylalanine, the CDR3 covers 13 amino acids. The read is trimmed to its CDR3 DNA, 39 bases read in frame from base 1. Receptor amplification or capture employed the immunoSEQ multiplex PCR assay. TCRdb provides this immuneACCESS table in a form limited to in-frame rearrangements. Some clones are lacking; in checked studies, under half of them reflect an unresolved V gene, and why the rest are absent is not known. The sample has about 84,000 clones on record, around 97% of them singletons. The ten largest make up less than 0.2% of the sample.

Recombination connected TRBV11-1 to TRBJ2-1; possibly the D gene is TRBD2, per 5 matching bases. This receptor was taken from a human donor in good health. Sequenced: T cells isolated from PBMCs. The DNA reads as follows: TGTGCCAGCAGCTTGGCGGGTTGGGATGAGCAGTTCTTC. It codes for CASSLAGWDEQFF.